The 21 T cell receptor beta chains in this list originate from one sample, sequenced in a study of T-cell memory formation after mild COVID-19. MiXCR, run by TCRdb on the 5' RACE reads, gives a single entry per CDR3 protein. This sample yields some 600,000 distinct CDR3 sequences, of which roughly 17% are seen a single time; around 8.1% belongs to the top ten. The sample consisted of PBMCs or a T cell subset sorted from them (not recorded which). These receptor sequences come from an adult woman who had mild COVID-19 (a few samples of this study predate the infection). Cell type and time point are not known.

This clonotype was picked up one time. J is TRBJ2-5 and V is TRBV7-3; D gene ambiguous. This CDR3 is 13 amino acids long. Between the trimmed V and J ends, which lost 5 bases and 4 bases, there was a span of 11 bases. From germline, CDR1 is SGHTA and CDR2 FQGTGA. In DNA form, the CDR3 reads TGTGCCAGCAGCCTCGTGTTCGGAGAGACCCAGTACTTC. Amino acid sequence: CASSLVFGETQYF.

The gene calls are TRBV6-5 and TRBJ1-3; 7 nucleotides align to TRBD1. The V gene's germline CDR1 is MNHEY and CDR2 SVGAGI. V shed 5 bases, J shed 0 bases, and the junction held 7 bases outside the gene matches. This CDR3 is built from 16 residues. CDR3 in DNA: TGTGCCAGCAGTCGCGTACAGGGGAACTCTGGAAACACCATATATTTT. The encoded protein is CASSRVQGNSGNTIYF.

CDR3 protein: CASSQLGQGFGKAFF. The CDR3 nucleotides read TGTGCCAGCAGCCAGCTCGGACAGGGCTTCGGTAAAGCTTTCTTT. The chain combines TRBV14 with TRBJ1-1; 8 nucleotides align to TRBD1. The CDR3 extends over 15 amino acids. CDR1 SGHDN and CDR2 FVKESK come from the germline V gene. V shed 3 bases and J 9 bases; nucleotides not matched to a gene: 12.

The chain recombines TRBV12-3 or TRBV12-4 with TRBJ2-3, with 8 bases lining up with TRBD2. This CDR3 is built from 16 residues. The junction had 6 bases not matched to a gene; V was cut back by 2 bases and J by 2 bases. CDR3 loop: CASSLSGSDLTDTQYF. CDR3 bases: TGTGCCAGCAGTTTAAGCGGGAGTGATCTCACAGATACGCAGTATTTT.

The chain employs TRBV20-1 and TRBJ2-1, with 10 bases fitting TRBD2. The CDR3 runs to 17 residues. V lost 5 bases and J lost 4; bases outside the gene matches: 14. In germline, CDR1 is DFQATT, CDR2 SNEGSKA (reference sequence). The CDR3 DNA is TGCAGTGCTCTACCCTTGTTAGCGGGAGGTAGATACAATGAGCAGTTCTTC. Translating gives CSALPLLAGGRYNEQFF.

The chain couples TRBV7-8 to TRBJ2-7, with D possibly TRBD1 on 6 matching bases. V lost 2 bases, J lost 4 bases, and 9 bases lay in between. The CDR3 totals 13 residues. Germline assignment: CDR1 SGHVS and CDR2 FQNEAQ. CDR3 bases: TGTGCCAGCAGCTTACACAGGGAATACGAGCAGTACTTC. This codes for CASSLHREYEQYF.

This clonotype appeared a few times. V and J are TRBV3-1 and TRBJ2-7; no reliable D call. Germline V CDR1 and CDR2: LGHDT, YNNKEL (reference sequence). This CDR3 spans 15 amino acids. V was shortened by 4 bases and J by 5 bases, with 18 bases between the two germline ends. This CDR3 reads CASSPGEELRDEQYF. The DNA for the CDR3 is TGTGCCAGCAGCCCCGGAGAAGAACTTAGAGACGAGCAGTACTTC.

This clonotype occurred a few times. The chain joins TRBV11-2 to TRBJ2-1; the match to TRBD1 covers 11 bases. CDR3 length: 14 residues. Losses at the gene ends were 5 bases for V and 7 bases for J; bases not matched to a gene: 4. Germline V gene sequence: CDR1 SGHAT, CDR2 FQNNGV. CDR3 DNA: TGTGCCAGCAGCGTCTGGGACAGGGGGAATGAGCAGTTCTTC. It codes for CASSVWDRGNEQFF.

A few counts support this clonotype. Written as DNA, the CDR3 is TGTGCCACCAGTTCCGGGGGACAGGGTAATGGCTACACCTTC. Protein product: CATSSGGQGNGYTF. J is TRBJ1-2 and V is TRBV24-1, with 9 bases lining up with TRBD1. The CDR3 spans 14 residues. Per germline, CDR1 KGHDR and CDR2 SFDVKD. Trimming removed 6 bases from V and 6 bases from J; junction bases left unmatched: 7.

The V and J genes are TRBV7-6 and TRBJ2-2, with D perhaps matching TRBD1 (5 bases). This CDR3 region has 14 residues. Germline V gives CDR1 SGHVS, CDR2 FNYEAQ. Trimming cost V 4 bases and J 6 bases, with 12 bases left between them. CDR3 amino acids: CASSSDSISGELFF. In DNA form, the CDR3 reads TGTGCCAGCAGCTCCGACAGCATCTCCGGGGAGCTGTTTTTT.

This clonotype has only a few counts. The chain combines TRBV20-1 with TRBJ1-6; D might be TRBD1 (5 bases). CDR3 length: 13 residues. Germline V gene data show CDR1 as DFQATT and CDR2 as SNEGSKA (reference sequence). V was shortened by 3 bases and J by 10 bases, with 13 bases between the two germline ends. The CDR3 DNA reads TGCAGTGCTAGTCGGGGGGATAGATCACCCCTCCACTTT. It translates to CSASRGDRSPLHF.

CDR3: CASSPLALSNYGYTF. In DNA form, the CDR3 reads TGTGCCAGCAGCCCTCTCGCACTGTCTAACTATGGCTACACCTTC. The chain is built from TRBV27 and TRBJ1-2; D gene ambiguous. Germline-derived CDR1 and CDR2 are MNHEY and SMNVEV (reference sequence). Between the trimmed V and J ends, which lost 6 bases and 0 bases, there was a span of 14 bases. The CDR3 totals 15 residues.

V gene TRBV7-9 combines with J gene TRBJ2-7; D tentatively reads TRBD1 or TRBD2 (5 bases each). The CDR3 is 13 amino acids. Trimming stripped 5 bases from V and 5 bases from J, with 13 bases between. Germline V CDR1 and CDR2: SEHNR, FQNEAQ (reference sequence). CDR3 in DNA: TGTGCCAGCAGCGCCACAGGAGGCAACGAGCAGTACTTC. Its protein is CASSATGGNEQYF.

The V and J genes are TRBV7-2 and TRBJ1-2; 9 bases align to TRBD1. The CDR3 spans 13 residues. The trim removed 5 bases at V and 8 bases at J, leaving 6 bases unmatched. Germline V gives CDR1 SGHTA, CDR2 FQGNSA. CDR3 coding DNA: TGTGCCAGCAGCATAAGGACAGGGGAGGGCTACACCTTC. Its translation: CASSIRTGEGYTF.

This clonotype was recorded a few times. The CDR3 is CASRRDSHYEQYF. The CDR3 DNA reads TGTGCCAGCAGGAGGGACTCACACTACGAGCAGTACTTC. This sequence joins TRBV6-1 and TRBJ2-7, with D possibly being TRBD2 (6 bases). Per germline, CDR1 MNHNS and CDR2 SASEGT. The CDR3 runs to 13 residues. Trimming left V 6 bases short and J 3 bases short, with 12 bases between.

The chain joins TRBV6-5 to TRBJ2-2; D not certain. There are 10 residues in the CDR3. Between the trimmed V and J ends, which lost 8 bases and 7 bases, there was a span of 5 bases. Germline V gene lookup returns CDR1 MNHEY and CDR2 SVGAGI. CDR3: CASGNGELFF. CDR3 DNA: TGTGCCAGCGGGAACGGGGAGCTGTTTTTT.

J is TRBJ2-7 and V is TRBV6-2 or TRBV6-3, with a weak D call TRBD2 (5 bases). With 6 bases removed from V and 2 bases from J, the gap between germline ends came to 14 bases. The V gene's germline CDR1 is MNHEY and CDR2 SVGEGT. The CDR3 is 14 amino acids. The CDR3 bases are TGTGCCAGCAGGCCGGGCGGGTTAGCCTACGAGCAGTACTTC. Encoded protein: CASRPGGLAYEQYF.

This clonotype was picked up a small number of times. The chain has TRBV9 and TRBJ2-5; possible D gene TRBD2, 5 bases. The V end lost 0 bases, the J end lost 3 bases, and 15 bases lay between the germline ends. Per the germline V gene, CDR1 is SGDLS and CDR2 is YYNGEE. The CDR3 sequence is 16 residues long. The CDR3 nucleotides are TGTGCCAGCAGCGTAGACCCCGGGATCTTTGAAGAGACCCAGTACTTC. Translation gives CASSVDPGIFEETQYF.

The V gene is TRBV3-1, the J gene TRBJ2-1; 12 bases line up with TRBD2. V lost 1 base to trimming and J lost 8 bases; unmatched junction nucleotides: 6. The CDR3 extends over 16 amino acids. CDR1 and CDR2 (germline): LGHDT, YNNKEL (reference sequence). The chain's CDR3 is CASSQAKTSGGDEQFF. The CDR3, as DNA: TGTGCCAGCAGCCAAGCAAAGACTAGCGGGGGCGATGAGCAGTTCTTC.

The chain recombines TRBV5-1 with TRBJ1-2; TRBD1 aligns across 7 bases. CDR3 length equals 12 residues. CDR1 SGHRS and CDR2 YFSETQ come from the germline V gene. The trim removed 4 bases at V and 11 bases at J, leaving 8 bases unmatched. The CDR3 coding sequence is TGCGCCAGCAGCCCGGGGCAGGGACAGTACACCTTC. Protein sequence: CASSPGQGQYTF.

This clonotype was counted between two and nine times. The V and J genes are TRBV9 and TRBJ2-5; D uncertain. From germline, CDR1 is SGDLS and CDR2 YYNGEE. V was trimmed by 4 bases and J by 5 bases, leaving 12 bases between them. This CDR3 has 13 amino acids. CDR3 sequence: CASSPRKSETQYF. CDR3 sequence (DNA): TGTGCCAGCAGCCCCCGAAAGAGTGAGACCCAGTACTTC.